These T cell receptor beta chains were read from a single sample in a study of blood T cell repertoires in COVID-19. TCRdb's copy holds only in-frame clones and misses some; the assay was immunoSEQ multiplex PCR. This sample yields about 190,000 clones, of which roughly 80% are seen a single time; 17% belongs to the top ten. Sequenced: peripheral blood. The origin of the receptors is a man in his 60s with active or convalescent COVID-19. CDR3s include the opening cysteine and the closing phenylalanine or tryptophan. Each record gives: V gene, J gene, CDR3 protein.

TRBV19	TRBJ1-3	CASSIVEGNTIYF
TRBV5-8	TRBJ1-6	CASAPHFSDSPLHF
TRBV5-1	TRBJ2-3	CASSLVWGQSTDTQYF
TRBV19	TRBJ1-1	CASSMVVSEAFF
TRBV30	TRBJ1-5	CAWTRGYNQPQHF
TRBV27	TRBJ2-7	CASSSTSGRAGVQYF
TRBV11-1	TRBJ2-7	CASSLGQGLSYEQYF
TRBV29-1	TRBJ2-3	CSVARSLVADTQYF
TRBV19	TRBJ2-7	CASSMGTGGAFEQYF
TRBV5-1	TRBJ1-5	CASSLTGASNQPQHF
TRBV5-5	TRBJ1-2	CASSLLQGAAGYTF